This passage covers 20 T cell receptor beta chains from one sample sequenced in a study of tumor-infiltrating lymphocytes in primary liver carcinoma. Unsorted whole blood supplied the RNA, and germline DNA was extracted too. Production of TCR beta cDNA used roughly 500 ng total RNA together with a constant-region primer. Construction of TCR beta libraries relied on three successive nested multiplex PCR rounds employing slightly modified ARM-PCR. The opening two PCR rounds, nine to eleven cycles each, paired TRBV1-TRBV30 forward primers with a C-beta reverse primer. TCRdb independently ran MiXCR on the multiplex PCR reads; one entry per CDR3 protein. In the table there are about 350,000 distinct CDR3 sequences, approximately 64% of which are singletons. The source material was peripheral blood. The source is a man in his forties or fifties with primary liver carcinoma and hepatitis B virus infection.

The V and J genes are TRBV28 and TRBJ2-3; 8 bases agree with TRBD1. J lost 3 bases, V lost 6 bases, and 11 bases had no gene match. Looked up from germline, CDR1 is MDHEN and CDR2 is SYDVKM. The CDR3 is 16 residues long. The CDR3 nucleotides are TGTGCCAGCAGCCTCGTAGGTCAGGGGGCAACAGATACGCAGTATTTT. Translation gives CASSLVGQGATDTQYF.

This clonotype was recorded many times. The CDR3 loop is CASSSHGSGEEQFF. The CDR3 region has the DNA TGTGCCAGCAGTTCCCACGGGAGCGGAGAGGAGCAGTTCTTC. The genes are TRBV12-3 or TRBV12-4 and TRBJ2-1; D is possibly TRBD2 (6 bases). Trimming pared 4 bases from V and 10 bases from J, leaving 17 bases between. The CDR3 extends over 14 amino acids.

This clonotype was counted between two and nine times. The gene calls are TRBV11-2 and TRBJ2-5; no definite D call. Trimming removed 5 bases at V and 3 bases at J, with 4 bases between. From germline, CDR1 is SGHAT and CDR2 FQNNGV. The CDR3 is 11 residues long. The CDR3 DNA follows: TGTGCCAGCAGCGGAAAAGAGACCCAGTACTTC. Translation gives CASSGKETQYF.

With regard to this clonotype: One end of the junction is discordant with germline, which a read error may explain. This chain links TRBV30 with TRBJ2-3; TRBD1 might be the D (5 bases). Germline V gives CDR1 GTSNPN, CDR2 SVGIG (reference sequence). CDR3 length: 13 residues. The CDR3 protein is CVWSINGADTRYF. The CDR3 DNA sequence: TGTGTCTGGAGTATAAATGGGGCGGATACGCGGTACTTT.

The genes are TRBV5-1 and TRBJ2-1; TRBD2 matches 11 bases. The CDR3 consists of 15 residues. J was trimmed by 10 bases and V by 0 bases; bases with no gene match: 6. Germline CDR1 is SGHRS and CDR2 is YFSETQ. CDR3 sequence: CASSLETSGKGEQFF. The CDR3 bases are TGCGCCAGCAGCTTGGAGACTAGCGGGAAGGGCGAGCAGTTCTTC.

The chain employs TRBV6-6 and TRBJ1-6; 9 bases match TRBD1. The CDR3 extends over 15 amino acids. The germline gives CDR1 MNHNY, CDR2 SVGAGI (reference sequence). Trimming cost V 7 bases and J 6 bases; bases outside gene matches: 7. The CDR3 DNA reads TGTGCCAGCATTACCGGGACAGGGATTAATTCACCCCTCCACTTT. Amino acid sequence: CASITGTGINSPLHF.

This rearrangement joins TRBV11-2 to TRBJ1-2, with D perhaps TRBD1 (5 bases). The ends were cut back, 2 bases at V and 11 bases at J, with 15 bases in the middle. Per germline, CDR1 SGHAT and CDR2 FQNNGV. CDR3 length: 13 amino acids. CDR3 coding DNA: TGTGCCAGCAGCTTAACCGGGGACTATTGTTACACCTTC. This sequence encodes CASSLTGDYCYTF.

The rearrangement links TRBV13 to TRBJ1-6; D ambiguous. In germline, CDR1 is PRHDT, CDR2 FYEKMQ (reference sequence). Trimming left V 2 bases short and J 9 bases short, with 14 bases between. This CDR3 region has 15 residues. The DNA of the CDR3 is TGTGCCAGCAGCTTATTCATATCGAAGACTTCACCCCTCCACTTT. Its translation is CASSLFISKTSPLHF.

The CDR3 is CSARGPNYNEQFF. The DNA of the CDR3 is TGCAGTGCTAGAGGCCCCAACTACAATGAGCAGTTCTTC. The chain uses TRBV20-1 and TRBJ2-1; D remains ambiguous. Germline values: CDR1 DFQATT, CDR2 SNEGSKA (reference sequence). This CDR3 is built from 13 residues. V was cut by 1 base and J by 3 bases, with 7 bases left in between.

As to this clonotype: A read error is likely, as this CDR3 ends without the conserved phenylalanine or tryptophan. The gene calls are TRBV11-2 and TRBJ2-1; D is unresolved. V was trimmed by 3 bases and J by 9 bases, leaving 6 bases between them. Germline CDR1 is SGHAT and CDR2 is FQNNGV. The CDR3 runs 11 residues. CDR3 sequence reads: CASSFWGEQFL. CDR3 in DNA: TGTGCCAGCAGCTTTTGGGGTGAGCAGTTCCTC.

Note on this clonotype: Mismatch with germline at one junction end may stem from a read error. DNA of the CDR3: TGTGTCAGCAGTTACTCGGGACTAGACCCCGTGGAGCTGTTTTTT. Amino acids: CVSSYSGLDPVELFF. This chain links TRBV6-5 with TRBJ2-2; 8 bases match TRBD2. The CDR3 runs 15 residues. Germline lookup yields CDR1 MNHEY and CDR2 SVGAGI.

This clonotype was counted once. A much more abundant neighbour one base away suggests this may be a read error. The chain combines TRBV6-2 or TRBV6-3 with TRBJ2-7; maybe TRBD2 (7 bases). Germline values: CDR1 MNHEY, CDR2 SVGEGT. V was shortened by 7 bases and J by 6 bases, with 22 bases between the two germline ends. This CDR3 contains 15 residues. Here the CDR3 reads CASIAGVAEGGEQYF. In DNA, the CDR3 is TGTGCCAGCATCGCGGGAGTAGCGGAGGGGGGCGAGCAGTACTTC.

CDR3 DNA: TGTGCCAGCGGATCCAATCCGAGCAACACCATATATTTT. Encoded protein: CASGSNPSNTIYF. The J gene is TRBJ1-3, the V gene TRBV28; D is unresolved. Looked up from germline, CDR1 is MDHEN and CDR2 is SYDVKM. The CDR3 runs to 13 residues. Trimming took 8 bases from V and 7 from J, leaving 15 bases between them.

This clonotype was detected a few times. V usage is TRBV20-1 and J usage is TRBJ1-4, with D uncertain. Germline V gene data show CDR1 as DFQATT and CDR2 as SNEGSKA (reference sequence). The CDR3 has 15 amino acids. The V gene lost 3 bases and the J gene lost 6 bases, with 17 bases spanning the gap. The CDR3 DNA is TGCAGTGCTAGTTTTGTTCTCCCCGGAGATGAAAAACTGTTTTTT. Residues: CSASFVLPGDEKLFF.

Many counts were recorded for this clonotype. The V gene is TRBV6-5, the J gene TRBJ2-7, with TRBD2 identical over 13 bases. Germline trimming cut 2 bases from V and 4 bases from J; bases unmatched to any gene: 5. This CDR3 region has 16 residues. CDR1 and CDR2 from the germline V gene are MNHEY and SVGAGI. CDR3 sequence reads: CASSYGLAGEGYEQYF. In DNA, the CDR3 is TGTGCCAGCAGTTACGGACTAGCGGGAGAGGGGTACGAGCAGTACTTC.

This clonotype was recorded only once. The V call is TRBV6-5, the J call TRBJ2-1; 12 nucleotides line up with TRBD2. V shed 0 bases and J 4 bases; nucleotides not matched to a gene: 10. There are 19 residues in the CDR3. CDR1 is MNHEY, CDR2 SVGAGI, per germline. The CDR3 DNA reads as TGTGCCAGCAGTTACTCTCCGACTAGCGGGAGTGCCTATTACAATGAGCAGTTCTTC. As protein: CASSYSPTSGSAYYNEQFF.

The count of this clonotype is one. The chain links TRBV5-5 to TRBJ2-5; TRBD2 matches 8 bases. With 4 bases clipped from V and 5 bases from J, the junction kept 10 bases outside the gene matches. CDR3 length equals 15 residues. Germline CDR1 is SGHKS and CDR2 is YYEKEE (reference sequence). Written as DNA, the CDR3 is TGTGCCAGCAGCGTGGGACTAACGGGAGGGGAGACCCAGTACTTC. Translating it yields CASSVGLTGGETQYF.

This clonotype was observed at least ten times. CDR3 coding DNA: TGCGCCAGCAGCCCAAAAAGCAACCCGGGACTAGCGGCAAGGAGCTCCTACGAGCAGTACTTC. Translated, it gives CASSPKSNPGLAARSSYEQYF. The V call is TRBV4-1, the J call TRBJ2-7, with 11 bases lining up with TRBD2. Germline-derived CDR1 and CDR2 are MGHRA and YSYEKL. This CDR3 contains 21 residues. V lost 4 bases, J lost 0 bases, and 20 bases stayed unmatched.

Notes on this clonotype: It may be a read error: a sequence one base away is much more abundant. This chain connects TRBV6-1 to TRBJ2-7; D is perhaps TRBD2 (6 bases). Germline V gene data show CDR1 as MNHNS and CDR2 as SASEGT. The CDR3 totals 14 residues. The CDR3 sequence: CASSPREEYHEHYF. The CDR3 DNA is TGTGCCAGCAGTCCCAGGGAGGAATACCACGAGCATTACTTC.

The rearrangement uses TRBV6-5 and TRBJ2-6, with TRBD1 identical over 8 bases. The CDR3 runs to 17 residues. CDR1 MNHEY and CDR2 SVGAGI come from the germline V gene. J gave up 8 bases and V 0 bases, and 9 bases lay outside the gene matches. This CDR3 reads CASSYSGRRTGTNVLTF. In DNA form, the CDR3 reads TGTGCCAGCAGTTACTCCGGCCGAAGGACAGGGACCAACGTCCTGACTTTC.